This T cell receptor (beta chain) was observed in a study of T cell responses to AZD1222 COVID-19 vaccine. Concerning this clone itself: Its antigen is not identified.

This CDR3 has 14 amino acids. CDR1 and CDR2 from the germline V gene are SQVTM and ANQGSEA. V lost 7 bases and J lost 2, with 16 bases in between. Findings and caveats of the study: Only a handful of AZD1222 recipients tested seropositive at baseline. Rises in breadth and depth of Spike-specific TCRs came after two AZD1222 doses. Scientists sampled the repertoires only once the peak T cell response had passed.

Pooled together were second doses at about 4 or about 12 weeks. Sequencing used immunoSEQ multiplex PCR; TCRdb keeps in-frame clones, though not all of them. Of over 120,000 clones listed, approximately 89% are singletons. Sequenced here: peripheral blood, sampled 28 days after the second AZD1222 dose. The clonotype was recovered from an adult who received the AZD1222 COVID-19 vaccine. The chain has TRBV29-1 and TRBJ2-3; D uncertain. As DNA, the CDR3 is TGCAGCGATTTTCAGCCTTACGCCACAGATACGCAGTATTTT. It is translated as CSDFQPYATDTQYF.